The 5 T cell receptor beta chains reported below all come from one sample, sequenced in a study of T cells in Graves' hyperthyroidism and ophthalmopathy. There were TCR beta CDR3 regions amplified from RNA transcripts. The TCR CDR3 was amplified in a first-round RT-PCR using the HTBI primer set. Each CDR3 protein is one row after TCRdb ran MiXCR on the multiplex PCR reads. This table has roughly 550,000 distinct CDR3 sequences, about 16% appearing once. Input material: blood. The receptor source for this set is a woman aged 30 to 39 with Graves' ophthalmopathy.

This clonotype was seen ten or more times. CDR3 sequence reads: CASSLSAGGTFDNEQFF. In DNA form, the CDR3 reads TGTGCCAGCAGTTTATCGGCGGGAGGAACGTTCGACAATGAGCAGTTCTTC. This rearrangement joins TRBV28 to TRBJ2-1; 8 positions match TRBD2. Germline trimming cut 1 base from V and 5 bases from J; bases unmatched to any gene: 10. The CDR3 spans 17 residues. Germline V lookup: CDR1 MDHEN, CDR2 SYDVKM.

This sequence joins TRBV7-3 and TRBJ2-7; 9 bases line up with TRBD2. The junction had 5 bases not matched to a gene; V was cut back by 5 bases and J by 3 bases. This CDR3 comprises 14 residues. Per the germline V gene, CDR1 is SGHTA and CDR2 is FQGTGA. The CDR3 nucleotides read TGTGCCAGCAGCCCCGATAGCGGGGGCTACGAGCAGTACTTC. Its translation: CASSPDSGGYEQYF.

Many counts were recorded for this clonotype. This chain connects TRBV30 to TRBJ2-7, with 9 bases lining up with TRBD2. The length of the CDR3 is 15 residues. V shed 0 bases and J 7 bases; nucleotides not matched to a gene: 10. Per germline, CDR1 GTSNPN and CDR2 SVGIG (reference sequence). This CDR3 is CAWSVGLAQLGEQYF. CDR3 bases: TGTGCCTGGAGTGTAGGACTAGCGCAATTGGGGGAGCAGTACTTC.

At least ten counts were recorded for this clonotype. The DNA for the CDR3 is TGTGCCAGCAGCGGAACCATCGGGGAGACCCAGTACTTC. This encodes CASSGTIGETQYF. The J gene is TRBJ2-5, the V gene TRBV7-3, with D unresolved. The germline gives CDR1 SGHTA, CDR2 FQGTGA. This CDR3 region has 13 residues. The V end was cut by 5 bases, the J end by 5 bases, with 12 bases between.

This clonotype was seen a few times. The chain combines TRBV18 with TRBJ2-3; 7 positions agree with TRBD2. V dropped 3 bases and J dropped 2; count of bases not matched to a gene: 14. Germline V CDR1 and CDR2: KGHSH, LQKENI. The CDR3 runs 18 residues. This CDR3 reads CASSPIGLEKKPTDTQYF. In nucleotides, the CDR3 is TGTGCCAGCTCACCGATTGGACTAGAAAAGAAACCCACAGATACGCAGTATTTT.